The source of this T cell receptor (beta chain) is a study of regulatory T cells in long-lasting Graves disease. Time point indicated: persistent/refractory GD, antithyroid drugs over 5 years with positive TRAb. Following extraction of RNA from PBMCs, that RNA was used to make the TCR library. This clonotype has at least ten counts. TCR beta libraries were built with iRepertoire HTBI primers and Arm-PCR of CDR3 regions. From the multiplex PCR reads, TCRdb called clonotypes with MiXCR, one entry per CDR3 protein. The sample carries approximately 380,000 distinct CDR3 sequences, around 21% recorded once. In germline, CDR1 is MDHEN, CDR2 SYDVKM. CDR3 size: 14 residues. Trimming took 6 bases from V and 3 from J, leaving 14 bases between them.

The source is a female donor with Graves disease. The chain links TRBV28 to TRBJ2-5; D uncertain. Sequenced here: peripheral blood mononuclear cells (PBMCs), sampled when the disease was refractory, from a patient treated with antithyroid drugs. CDR3 nucleotide sequence: TGTGCCAGCAGCCGAACCTACCGGGAAGAGACCCAGTACTTC. This translates into CASSRTYREETQYF.